This T cell receptor (beta chain) came from a study of technical replicates of blood from several donors. Using immunoSEQ multiplex PCR, the repertoire was profiled, and TCRdb retains in-frame clones only, with some absent. This table holds about 70,000 clones, 98% found once. The germline gives CDR1 MDHEN, CDR2 SYDVKM. V lost 5 bases to trimming and J lost 5 bases, with 13 bases between them. The CDR3 runs 14 residues. Sequencing was carried out using T cells isolated from PBMCs. The receptor was derived from a human donor in good health. This chain joins TRBV28 and TRBJ2-1; D is perhaps TRBD1 (5 bases). CDR3 sequence (DNA): TGTGCCAGCAGTCCCGTGGAGACAGACAATGAGCAGTTCTTC. This sequence encodes CASSPVETDNEQFF.